This TCR beta chain was captured in a study of response to subunit inactivated influenza vaccine (dated by TCRdb to between 2017 and 2018). Some background on the complete study: Deep quantitative T cell receptor repertoire profiling was used in the study to track responses to a trivalent subunit inactivated influenza vaccine. What the study reported, not specific to this receptor: The authors proposed that each seasonal influenza vaccination may bring in only a limited number of new T cells.

Remarks on this clonotype: Which antigen it targets is not known. Within one base of it there is no much larger clone, and no base qualities were kept.

Between the V and J ends, shortened by 4 bases and 2 bases respectively, the junction contains 14 bases. The CDR3 covers 15 residues, taking in both the cysteine and the phenylalanine. Only the CDR3 part of the read is kept: 45 bases, read in frame from the first base. CDR1 and CDR2 were assigned from the germline V gene as SGHDN and FVKESK. Receptors were amplified or captured by RT-PCR. The listed sequencing device is Illumina HiSeq 2500. The public sequencing data were trimmed at Q25 with fastp and processed into clonotypes with MiXCR by TCRdb, which kept only in-frame beta chains. When rows share a CDR3 protein, they turn into one entry using the most common DNA and genes. Present in this sample are 650,000 to 800,000 distinct CDR3 sequences, 11% to 15% of which were seen just once. Less than 9% of the sample lies in the top ten.

This clonotype originated in a man over 45 who received an inactivated influenza vaccine. Donor details come from another sample of the same person, matched by shared clones. The sequencing here drew on PBMCs from blood, taken 14 to 15 days before vaccination. Rearrangement joined TRBV14 to TRBJ1-1, with TRBD1 perhaps the D gene, on 5 matching bases. CDR3 sequence: CASSLIGRGNTEAFF. The base sequence is TGTGCCAGCAGCCTCATTGGTAGGGGAAACACTGAAGCTTTCTTT.